The entry that follows covers one TCR beta chain sequence. What it recognizes is unknown. The sorted Tregs were CD4+CD25+CD127-/low cells. After constant-region reverse-primer amplification, full-length variable regions underwent semi-nested PCR with Nested Universal Primer A. TCRdb recomputed calls from the 5' RACE reads with MiXCR, one row per CDR3 protein. The sample carries 9,500 to 15,000 distinct CDR3 sequences, approximately 50% recorded once. Whole-study findings and limits: The TCR gene usage of tumor memory CD4+ T cells clustered together with blood and lymph node memory CD4+ cells and with lymph node naive CD4+ cells. Tumor Tregs overlapped most with tumor, then blood, naive CD4+ cells.

The CDR3 totals 13 residues. The V segment lost 5 bases and the J segment 7 bases; nucleotides outside the gene matches: 6. CDR1 MNHEY and CDR2 SVGEGT come from the germline V gene. The gene calls are TRBV6-2 or TRBV6-3 and TRBJ1-2, with 8 positions matching TRBD1. The sample consisted of tumor-infiltrating Tregs sorted from the breast tumor. The TCR was taken from a female donor with breast cancer. CDR3 loop: CASSTGTGVGYTF. The CDR3 DNA follows: TGTGCCAGCAGTACCGGGACAGGTGTTGGCTACACCTTC.